These T cell receptor beta chains were read from a single sample in a study of circulating and synovial CD4+ cells in juvenile arthritis. Clones were read by immunoSEQ multiplex PCR, and TCRdb kept only the in-frame ones, dropping some. The profile shows under 40,000 clones, about 93% of them singletons. The sample was CD4+ T cells from blood. The receptor source for this set is a human donor with juvenile idiopathic arthritis. Both conserved end residues are part of each CDR3. The D gene is left open where the match is weak. The size field is filled for only some rows; it gives once, few, many or a size class.

D gene	V gene	clone size	J gene	CDR3 DNA	CDR3 protein
-	TRBV15	-	TRBJ1-2	TGTGCCACCAGCAGAGACCCATCTAACTATGGCTACACCTTC	CATSRDPSNYGYTF
TRBD1	TRBV5-1	-	TRBJ1-4	TGCGCCAGCAGCGCGTCCGGGACAGCCGATGAAAAACTGTTTTTT	CASSASGTADEKLFF
TRBD2	TRBV29-1	-	TRBJ2-7	TGCAGCGTTTCCCCGGACAGGCGGGCAGCGGGAGGCACTTTTGGCGAGCAGTACTTC	CSVSPDRRAAGGTFGEQYF
-	TRBV18	-	TRBJ1-5	TGTGCCAGCTCACCCAGCGGAAATCAGCCCCAGCATTTT	CASSPSGNQPQHF
TRBD1	TRBV15	-	TRBJ1-5	TGTGCCACCAGCAGGTCGACAGGGCCGAGGCAGCCCCAGCATTTT	CATSRSTGPRQPQHF
-	TRBV19	-	TRBJ1-3	TGTGCCAGTAGTATTGGGTCCGCAGGGTCTTCTGGAAACACCATATATTTT	CASSIGSAGSSGNTIYF
-	TRBV27	-	TRBJ1-1	TGTGCCAGCAGTTCCCAGGGGACGAACACTGAAGCTTTCTTT	CASSSQGTNTEAFF
TRBD1	TRBV7-9	once	TRBJ2-7	TGTGCCAGCAGCGCCCGGGTGGACAGGTCCTCCTACGAGCAGTACTTC	CASSARVDRSSYEQYF
-	TRBV5-4	-	TRBJ2-7	TGTGCCAGCTCACCCTGGGGGCAGGGGTCTGACTACGAGCAGTACTTC	CASSPWGQGSDYEQYF
TRBD1	TRBV7-8	-	TRBJ1-2	TGTGCCAGCAGCTTAGCGGGGGCAGGGGGCAGCTATGGCTACACCTTC	CASSLAGAGGSYGYTF
-	TRBV2	-	TRBJ2-2	TGTGCCAGCAGTAGCCGGGCCGGGGAGCTGTTTTTT	CASSSRAGELFF
TRBD2	TRBV7-3	once	TRBJ2-7	TGTGCCAGCAGCTCACTAGCGGGAGGCCACGAGCAGTACTTC	CASSSLAGGHEQYF
-	TRBV30	once	TRBJ2-3	TGTGCCTGGAGAAAAAGGCTGAGGGACTTCACAGATACGCAGTATTTT	CAWRKRLRDFTDTQYF
TRBD2	TRBV5-1	-	TRBJ2-6	TGCGCCAGCAGCTTGGGGGGACTAGTTTCTGGGGCCAACGTCCTGACTTTC	CASSLGGLVSGANVLTF
-	TRBV4-1	-	TRBJ2-7	TGCGCCAGCAGCCAAACCGGGTCCAGCGTGCAGTACTTC	CASSQTGSSVQYF
-	TRBV6-5	-	TRBJ2-1	TGTGCCAGCAGCTACGGCGGTCCAAGCGCCTACAATGAGCAGTTCTTC	CASSYGGPSAYNEQFF
-	TRBV28	-	TRBJ1-1	TGTGCCAGCAGTCCACAGATGAACACTGAAGCTTTCTTT	CASSPQMNTEAFF
TRBD1	TRBV5-1	-	TRBJ1-2	TGCGCCAGCAGCCCGCGGACAGGGACGAACTATGGCTACACCTTC	CASSPRTGTNYGYTF
TRBD2	TRBV5-1	-	TRBJ2-1	TGCGCCAGCAGTTTGTCCCTAGCGGGAGGATCCTACAATGAGCAGTTCTTC	CASSLSLAGGSYNEQFF
TRBD1	TRBV28	-	TRBJ2-7	TGTGCCAGCAGTCCCCCCCAAGGCAGGGGGCTCTACGAGCAGTACTTC	CASSPPQGRGLYEQYF
-	TRBV9	-	TRBJ1-2	TGTGCCAGCAGCGTAGGCGAGGTGGGTGGCTACACCTTC	CASSVGEVGGYTF
-	TRBV6-1	-	TRBJ2-7	TGTGCCAGCTTCTCCCAGGGCGGTGGCTCCTACGAGCAGTACTTC	CASFSQGGGSYEQYF
TRBD2	TRBV10-3	-	TRBJ2-2	TGTGCCATCAGTGGGGGGACTATCGGGGAGCTGTTTTTT	CAISGGTIGELFF
TRBD1	TRBV7-3	-	TRBJ1-2	TGTGCCAGCACTTCTCCGGGACAGGGGGCGATAGGTGGCTACACCTTC	CASTSPGQGAIGGYTF
TRBD1	TRBV10-1	-	TRBJ1-1	TGCGCCAGCAGTAGACAGGGTGGCACTGAAGCTTTCTTT	CASSRQGGTEAFF
TRBD1	TRBV11-3	-	TRBJ2-3	TGTGCCAGCAGCCTACAGGGGGCCCTAAGCACAGATACGCAGTATTTT	CASSLQGALSTDTQYF
TRBD1	TRBV27	few	TRBJ1-1	TGTGCCAGCATCCGGCACGGGACAGGGACTGAAGCTTTCTTT	CASIRHGTGTEAFF
-	TRBV5-1	-	TRBJ1-1	TGCGCCAGCAGCCTAATGACAGTGAACACTGAAGCTTTCTTT	CASSLMTVNTEAFF
TRBD1	TRBV6-5	-	TRBJ1-1	TGTGCCAGCAGAGACAGGGGCGCTGAAGCTTTCTTT	CASRDRGAEAFF
-	TRBV11-1	-	TRBJ2-7	TGTGCCAGCAGCCCGAGGGCGCACGAGCAGTACTTC	CASSPRAHEQYF
-	TRBV6-1	-	TRBJ2-2	TGTGCCAGCAGTGAATCGGGAACCTTGAGGGTTAGCGGGGAGCTGTTTTTT	CASSESGTLRVSGELFF
TRBD1	TRBV28	once	TRBJ2-1	TGTGCCAGCAGTCTGGGACAGGGCGCGAACAATGAGCAGTTCTTC	CASSLGQGANNEQFF
-	TRBV21-1	-	TRBJ2-7	TGTGCCAGCACCCCTAGGGGGGACAGGGACTACGAGCAGTACTTC	CASTPRGDRDYEQYF
TRBD2	TRBV5-5	once	TRBJ2-1	TGTGCCAGCAGCTTGGATCCCGGGACTAGCTACAATGAGCAGTTCTTC	CASSLDPGTSYNEQFF
TRBD2	TRBV28	-	TRBJ2-2	TGTGCCACCCACCGCAGCGGGGGAGCAGCGAACACCGGGGAGCTGTTTTTT	CATHRSGGAANTGELFF
-	TRBV5-4	-	TRBJ1-3	TGTGCCAGCAGCTTGGCTGGCGGCGGGGGAAACACCATATATTTT	CASSLAGGGGNTIYF
-	TRBV28	-	TRBJ1-2	-	CASSSSGTGVLYGYTF
-	TRBV13	-	TRBJ2-2	TGTGCCAGCAGCTTGCGGAAACCGAACACCGGGGAGCTGTTTTTT	CASSLRKPNTGELFF
-	TRBV27	-	TRBJ1-5	TGTGCCAGCAGTTCCGTGGCAGGGTTCGGTCAGCCCCAGCATTTT	CASSSVAGFGQPQHF
-	TRBV5-1	once	TRBJ2-5	TGCGCCAGCAGCCCCGAGGACTTACAAGAGACCCAGTACTTC	CASSPEDLQETQYF
-	TRBV20-1	-	TRBJ2-5	TGCAGTGCTACCCGCCGGGAGACCCAGTACTTC	CSATRRETQYF
-	TRBV11-2	-	TRBJ2-1	TGTGCCAGCAGCCCCGGGGGTCCAAGCTCCTACAATGAGCAGTTCTTC	CASSPGGPSSYNEQFF
-	TRBV4-2	-	TRBJ2-6	TGTGCCAGCAGCCAAGAGACAGGTAGCTCTGGGGCCAACGTCCTGACTTTC	CASSQETGSSGANVLTF
TRBD1	TRBV7-9	-	TRBJ1-3	TGTGCCAGCAGCCCCGGGACAGGGGTTTCCTCTGGAAACACCATATATTTT	CASSPGTGVSSGNTIYF
-	TRBV19	-	TRBJ2-2	TGTGCCAGTACCAAAATGGGAGACGGGAACACCGGGGAGCTGTTTTTT	CASTKMGDGNTGELFF
-	TRBV7-8	-	TRBJ1-1	TGTGCCAGCAGCCCTGACAGCTTGAACACTGAAGCTTTCTTT	CASSPDSLNTEAFF
-	TRBV28	-	TRBJ2-7	TGTGCCAGCACCCTCGGGGGGCCCTACGAGCAGTACTTC	CASTLGGPYEQYF
-	TRBV9	-	TRBJ2-7	TGTGCCAGCAGCGTAGGGGCAGGGCCGTCCCTCGAGCAGTACTTC	CASSVGAGPSLEQYF
-	TRBV10-1	-	TRBJ2-7	TGCGCCAGCACTCAGGGATGGTACGAGCAGTACTTC	CASTQGWYEQYF
-	TRBV27	-	TRBJ2-6	TGTGCCAGCAGTGAGGGCCAAGGGACACGAGGGGGTGGGGCCAACGTCCTGACTTTC	CASSEGQGTRGGGANVLTF
-	TRBV7-2	-	TRBJ2-2	TGTGCCAGCAGCAAAGGGGCCGCCGGGGAGCTGTTTTTT	CASSKGAAGELFF
TRBD2	TRBV9	-	TRBJ2-1	TGTGCCAGCAGCGTAGGGGGGGGTCAACTAGTAGGGGACAATGAGCAGTTCTTC	CASSVGGGQLVGDNEQFF